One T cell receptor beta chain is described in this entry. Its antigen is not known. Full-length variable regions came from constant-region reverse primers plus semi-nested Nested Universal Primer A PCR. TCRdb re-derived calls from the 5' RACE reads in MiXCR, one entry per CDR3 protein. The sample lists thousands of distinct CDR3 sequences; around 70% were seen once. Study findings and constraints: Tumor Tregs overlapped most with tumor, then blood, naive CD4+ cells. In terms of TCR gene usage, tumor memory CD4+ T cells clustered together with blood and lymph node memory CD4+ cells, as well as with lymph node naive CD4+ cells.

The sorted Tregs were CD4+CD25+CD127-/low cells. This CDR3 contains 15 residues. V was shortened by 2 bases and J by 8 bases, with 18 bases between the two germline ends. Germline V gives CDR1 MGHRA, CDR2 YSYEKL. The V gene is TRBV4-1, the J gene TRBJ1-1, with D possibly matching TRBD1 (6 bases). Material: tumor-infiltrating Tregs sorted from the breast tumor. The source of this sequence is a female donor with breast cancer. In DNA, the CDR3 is TGCGCCAGCAGCCAATTAGCAGTCGACAGGCGGGAAGCTTTCTTT. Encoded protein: CASSQLAVDRREAFF.